Each of the 7 T cell receptor beta chains below was sequenced from the same sample in a study of cytomegalovirus exposure and HLA in healthy donors. A multiplex PCR was run with 60 Vbeta primers and 13 Jbeta primers. Profiled with immunoSEQ multiplex PCR; TCRdb holds only in-frame clones, not every one. The profile covers about 90,000 clones, with over 65% appearing a single time and 4.6% taken by the ten largest. The material sequenced was PBMCs. Every receptor here comes from a woman between 40 and 50 years old in good health and CMV-seropositive.

The chain uses TRBV5-5 and TRBJ2-4; no clear D. The CDR3 spans 12 residues. V lost 4 bases to trimming and J lost 6 bases, with 8 bases between them. From germline, CDR1 is SGHKS and CDR2 YYEKEE (reference sequence). CDR3 coding DNA: TGTGCCAGCAGCGGGCAGATAAACATTCAGTACTTC. Its protein product is CASSGQINIQYF.

The rearrangement links TRBV5-1 to TRBJ2-3, with D perhaps matching TRBD1 (5 bases). CDR1 and CDR2 from the germline V gene are SGHRS and YFSETQ. This CDR3 spans 14 amino acids. Trimming pared 0 bases from V and 4 bases from J, leaving 9 bases between. For the CDR3, the DNA is TGCGCCAGCAGCTTGGATTTGGGGCCAGATACGCAGTATTTT. Encoded protein: CASSLDLGPDTQYF.

Of note for this clone: A junction boundary mismatches the germline segment, possibly from a read error. The rearrangement links TRBV7-7 to TRBJ2-2; D possibly corresponds to TRBD1 (6 bases). The CDR3 covers 16 residues. Germline CDR1 reads SSHAT; CDR2 reads FNYEAQ (reference sequence). CDR3 amino acids: CASSPRTVLNTGELFF. The CDR3 bases are TGTGCTAGCAGCCCTAGGACAGTTCTGAACACCGGGGAGCTGTTTTTT.

J is TRBJ2-7 and V is TRBV6-1, with 8 bases aligning to TRBD2. The CDR3 totals 14 residues. Germline V gene data show CDR1 as MNHNS and CDR2 as SASEGT. The J segment lost 2 bases and the V segment lost 6 bases, leaving 6 bases of the junction unmatched. The CDR3 region is CASRAERGPYEQYF. CDR3 DNA sequence: TGTGCCAGCAGAGCAGAGCGGGGGCCCTACGAGCAGTACTTC.

The chain recombines TRBV9 with TRBJ2-7; TRBD2 matches at 7 bases. This CDR3 is built from 14 residues. CDR1 SGDLS and CDR2 YYNGEE come from the germline V gene. V lost 2 bases and J lost 3; bases outside the gene matches: 5. The CDR3 loop is CASSVNPSGYEQYF. The CDR3 DNA is TGTGCCAGCAGCGTTAATCCTAGCGGCTACGAGCAGTACTTC.

This clone has more than one count but fewer than ten. J is TRBJ2-5 and V is TRBV20-1; no clear D. Germline values: CDR1 DFQATT, CDR2 SNEGSKA (reference sequence). The germline V and J ends were trimmed by 8 bases and 4 bases, with 8 bases remaining between them. The length of the CDR3 is 10 residues. CDR3 residues: CSFLGETQYF. CDR3 nucleotides: TGCAGTTTCCTAGGAGAGACCCAGTACTTC.

This chain links TRBV6-5 with TRBJ1-6; weak D call: TRBD1 (6 bases). Deletions cut 2 bases from V and 8 bases from J, with 10 bases between. The germline V gene has CDR1 MNHEY and CDR2 SVGAGI. The CDR3 is 14 amino acids. The CDR3 nucleotides are TGTGCCAGCAGTTACGGGACAATCCATTCACCCCTCCACTTT. Translating it yields CASSYGTIHSPLHF.